Each of the 9 T cell receptor beta chains below was sequenced from the same sample in a study of cytomegalovirus exposure and HLA in healthy donors. PCR employed 60 Vbeta and 13 Jbeta primers. TCRdb keeps only in-frame clones here, not all; method: immunoSEQ multiplex PCR. The sample table sets out approximately 120,000 clones. The specimen was PBMCs. The receptors shown here come from a young man in good health and CMV-seronegative.

The chain couples TRBV7-8 to TRBJ2-7; 13 nucleotides line up with TRBD2. The CDR3 sequence is 15 residues long. The trim removed 4 bases at V and 3 bases at J, leaving 3 bases unmatched. Germline CDR1 SGHVS, CDR2 FQNEAQ. CDR3: CASSSRTSGSYEQYF. CDR3 DNA sequence: TGTGCCAGCAGCTCTCGGACTAGCGGGAGCTACGAGCAGTACTTC.

This chain links TRBV2 with TRBJ2-4; D is possibly TRBD1 (5 bases). The germline V gene has CDR1 SNHLY and CDR2 FYNNEI. The CDR3 is 14 amino acids. V lost 5 bases and J 0 bases, leaving 8 bases between the germline ends. The CDR3 nucleotides read TGTGCCAGCAGTATCACAGGAGCCAAAAACATTCAGTACTTC. Its protein is CASSITGAKNIQYF.

The V call is TRBV2, the J call TRBJ2-3; TRBD2 matches at 7 bases. Trimming took 7 bases from V and 2 from J; bases not matched to a gene: 6. CDR3 size: 14 residues. Germline V CDR1 and CDR2: SNHLY, FYNNEI. The CDR3 reads CASKRAGHTDTQYF. The CDR3 DNA sequence: TGTGCCAGCAAGCGAGCGGGGCACACAGATACGCAGTATTTT.

The rearrangement uses TRBV9 and TRBJ2-2, with TRBD2 identical over 12 bases. From germline, CDR1 is SGDLS and CDR2 YYNGEE. CDR3 length: 17 residues. V lost 1 base and J lost 5; bases outside the gene matches: 6. In DNA form, the CDR3 reads TGTGCCAGCAGCGTATCCCCCGGACTAGCGGGGACCGGGGAGCTGTTTTTT. Translated, it gives CASSVSPGLAGTGELFF.

V usage is TRBV7-3 and J usage is TRBJ1-1, with 7 bases that match TRBD1. J was trimmed by 7 bases and V by 5 bases; bases with no gene match: 7. Germline loops: CDR1 SGHTA, CDR2 FQGTGA. CDR3 length equals 13 residues. The CDR3 DNA follows: TGTGCCAGCAGCAGACAGGGTTTCGGTGAAGCTTTCTTT. Protein product: CASSRQGFGEAFF.

This chain links TRBV30 with TRBJ2-5; weak D call: TRBD1 (6 bases). Germline V gene data show CDR1 as GTSNPN and CDR2 as SVGIG (reference sequence). V was pared by 1 base and J by 5 bases, with 11 bases between. This CDR3 region has 13 residues. The CDR3 is CAWSGYRAETQYF. The CDR3 nucleotides are TGTGCCTGGAGTGGGTACAGGGCGGAGACCCAGTACTTC.

The rearrangement joins TRBV11-2 to TRBJ2-7, with 10 bases identical to TRBD1. With 2 bases clipped from V and 6 bases from J, the junction kept 10 bases outside the gene matches. The CDR3 covers 16 residues. Germline values: CDR1 SGHAT, CDR2 FQNNGV. CDR3 loop: CASSLPWDRGRVEQYF. The CDR3 bases are TGTGCCAGCAGCTTACCTTGGGACAGGGGACGGGTCGAGCAGTACTTC.

The chain recombines TRBV7-9 with TRBJ1-3; a weak D match, TRBD1 (5 bases). CDR3 length: 15 residues. The germline CDR1 and CDR2 sequences are SEHNR and FQNEAQ (reference sequence). V was shortened by 5 bases and J by 2 bases, with 13 bases between the two germline ends. The CDR3 spells CASSLTGEPGNTIYF. The CDR3 DNA sequence: TGTGCCAGCAGCCTCACGGGGGAACCTGGAAACACCATATATTTT.

The chain employs TRBV19 and TRBJ1-5; 10 bases map to TRBD1. The CDR3 has 16 residues. Germline V lookup: CDR1 LNHDA, CDR2 SQIVND (reference sequence). The trim removed 0 bases at V and 6 bases at J, leaving 5 bases unmatched. The CDR3, as DNA: TGTGCCAGTAGTATAGAACGCGGGACAGGGGTTCAGCCCCAGCATTTT. Its translation: CASSIERGTGVQPQHF. The full variable domain, rest sourced from reference TRBV19 and TRBJ1-5, is DGGITQSPKYLFRKEGQNVTLSCEQNLNHDAMYWYRQDPGQGLRLIYYSQIVNDFQKGDIAEGYSVSREKKESFPLTVTSAQKNPTAFYLCASSIERGTGVQPQHFGDGTRLSIL.